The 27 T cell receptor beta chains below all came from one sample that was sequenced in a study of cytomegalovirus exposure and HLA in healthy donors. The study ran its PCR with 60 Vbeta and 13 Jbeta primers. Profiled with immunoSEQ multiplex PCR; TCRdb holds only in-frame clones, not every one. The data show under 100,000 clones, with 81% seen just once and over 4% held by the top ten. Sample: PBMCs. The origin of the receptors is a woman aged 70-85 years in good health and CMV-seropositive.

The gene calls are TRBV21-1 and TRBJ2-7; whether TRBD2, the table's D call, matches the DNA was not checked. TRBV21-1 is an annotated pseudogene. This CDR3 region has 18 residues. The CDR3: CAIASRFRTTPLTYEQYF. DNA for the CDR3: TGTGCCATAGCGTCTAGGTTTAGGACTACCCCATTAACCTACGAGCAGTACTTC.

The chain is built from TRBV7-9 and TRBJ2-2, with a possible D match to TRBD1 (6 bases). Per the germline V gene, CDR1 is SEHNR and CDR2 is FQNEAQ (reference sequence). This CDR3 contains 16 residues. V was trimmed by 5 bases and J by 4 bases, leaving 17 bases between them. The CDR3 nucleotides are TGTGCCAGCAGCCGTACTACAGGGAAAGGCACCGGGGAGCTGTTTTTT. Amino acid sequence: CASSRTTGKGTGELFF.

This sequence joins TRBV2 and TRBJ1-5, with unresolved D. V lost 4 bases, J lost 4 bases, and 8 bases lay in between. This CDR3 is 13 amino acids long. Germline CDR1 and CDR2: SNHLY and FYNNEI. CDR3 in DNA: TGTGCCAGCAGTGTAGAGAGTAATCAGCCCCAGCATTTT. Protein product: CASSVESNQPQHF.

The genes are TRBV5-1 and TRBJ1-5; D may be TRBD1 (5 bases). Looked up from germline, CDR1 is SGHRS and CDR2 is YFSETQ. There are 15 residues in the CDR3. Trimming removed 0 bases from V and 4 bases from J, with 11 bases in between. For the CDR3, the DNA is TGCGCCAGCAGCTTGGAGGCAGGGTGGAATCAGCCCCAGCATTTT. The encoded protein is CASSLEAGWNQPQHF.

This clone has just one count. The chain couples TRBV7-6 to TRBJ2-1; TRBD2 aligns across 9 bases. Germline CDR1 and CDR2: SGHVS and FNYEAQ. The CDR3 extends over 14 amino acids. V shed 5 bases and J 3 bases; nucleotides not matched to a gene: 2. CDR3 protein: CASSVSGSYNEQFF. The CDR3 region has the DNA TGTGCCAGCAGCGTTAGCGGGAGCTACAATGAGCAGTTCTTC.

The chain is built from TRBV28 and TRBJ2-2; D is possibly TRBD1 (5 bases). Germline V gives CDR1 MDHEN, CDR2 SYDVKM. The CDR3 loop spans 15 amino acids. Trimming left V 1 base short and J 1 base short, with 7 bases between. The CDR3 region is CASSLLQGNTGELFF. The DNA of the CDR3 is TGTGCCAGCAGTTTATTGCAGGGGAACACCGGGGAGCTGTTTTTT.

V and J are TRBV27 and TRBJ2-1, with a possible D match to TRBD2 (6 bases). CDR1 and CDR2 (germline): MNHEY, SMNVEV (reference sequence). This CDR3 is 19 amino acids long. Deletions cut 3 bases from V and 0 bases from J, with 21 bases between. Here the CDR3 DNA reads TGTGCCAGCAGTTTTAGGGGACTTACTTTCGGTACCTCCTACAATGAGCAGTTCTTC. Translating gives CASSFRGLTFGTSYNEQFF.

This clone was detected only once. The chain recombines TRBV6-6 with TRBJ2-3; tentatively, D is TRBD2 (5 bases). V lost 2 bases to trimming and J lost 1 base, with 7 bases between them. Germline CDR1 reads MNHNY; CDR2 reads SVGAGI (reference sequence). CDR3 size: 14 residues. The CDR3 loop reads CASSYDGGTDTQYF. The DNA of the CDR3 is TGTGCCAGCAGTTACGACGGGGGCACAGATACGCAGTATTTT.

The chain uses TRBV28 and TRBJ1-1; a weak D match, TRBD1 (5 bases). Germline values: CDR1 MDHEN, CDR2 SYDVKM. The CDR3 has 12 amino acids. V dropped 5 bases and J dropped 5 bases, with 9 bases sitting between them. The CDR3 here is CASSLQVTEAFF. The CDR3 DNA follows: TGTGCCAGCAGTCTACAGGTAACTGAAGCTTTCTTT.

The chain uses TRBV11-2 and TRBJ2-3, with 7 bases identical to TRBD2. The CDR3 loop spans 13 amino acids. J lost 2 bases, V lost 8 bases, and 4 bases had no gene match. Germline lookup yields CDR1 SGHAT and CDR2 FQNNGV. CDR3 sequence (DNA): TGTGCCAGCGGGGGAGGGTTCACAGATACGCAGTATTTT. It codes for CASGGGFTDTQYF.

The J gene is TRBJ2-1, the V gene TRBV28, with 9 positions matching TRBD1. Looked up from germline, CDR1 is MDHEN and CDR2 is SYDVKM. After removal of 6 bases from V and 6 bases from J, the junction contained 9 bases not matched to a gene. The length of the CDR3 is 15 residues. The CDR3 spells CASRRGQGRVNEQFF. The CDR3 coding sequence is TGTGCCAGCAGACGGGGACAGGGACGCGTCAATGAGCAGTTCTTC. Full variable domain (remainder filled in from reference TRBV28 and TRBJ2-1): DVKVTQSSRYLVKRTGEKVFLECVQDMDHENMFWYRQDPGLGLRLIYFSYDVKMKEKGDIPEGYSVSREKKERFSLILESASTNQTSMYLCASRRGQGRVNEQFFGPGTRLTVL.

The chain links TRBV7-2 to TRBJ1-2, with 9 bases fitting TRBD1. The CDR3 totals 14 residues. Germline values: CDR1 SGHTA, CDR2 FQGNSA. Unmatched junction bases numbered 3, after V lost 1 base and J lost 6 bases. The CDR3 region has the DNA TGTGCCAGCAGCTTAGACAGGGGGCAGGATGGCTACACCTTC. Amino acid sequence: CASSLDRGQDGYTF.

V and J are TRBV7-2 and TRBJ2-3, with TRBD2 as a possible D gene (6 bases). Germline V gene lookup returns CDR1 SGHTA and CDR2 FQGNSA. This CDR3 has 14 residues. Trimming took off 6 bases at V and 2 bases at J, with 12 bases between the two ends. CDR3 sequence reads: CASRRGWTTDTQYF. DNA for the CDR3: TGTGCCAGCAGACGGGGGTGGACCACAGATACGCAGTATTTT.

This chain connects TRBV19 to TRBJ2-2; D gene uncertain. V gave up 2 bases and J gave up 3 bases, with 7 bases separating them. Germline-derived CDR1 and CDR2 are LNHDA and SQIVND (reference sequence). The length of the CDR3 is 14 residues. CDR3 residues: CASSIRRHTGELFF. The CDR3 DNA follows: TGTGCCAGTAGTATACGGCGGCACACCGGGGAGCTGTTTTTT.

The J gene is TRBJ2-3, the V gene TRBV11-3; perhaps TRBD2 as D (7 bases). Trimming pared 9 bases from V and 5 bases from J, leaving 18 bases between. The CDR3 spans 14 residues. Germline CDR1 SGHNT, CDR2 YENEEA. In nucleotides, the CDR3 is TGTGCCAGTACGGCGGGGGCTCAGAAAGATACGCAGTATTTT. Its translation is CASTAGAQKDTQYF.

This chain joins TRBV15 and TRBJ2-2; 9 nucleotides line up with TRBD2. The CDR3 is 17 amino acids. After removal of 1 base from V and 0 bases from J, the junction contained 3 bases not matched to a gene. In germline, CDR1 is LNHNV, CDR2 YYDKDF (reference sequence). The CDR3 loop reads CATSRGGGGANTGELFF. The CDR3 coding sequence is TGTGCCACCAGCAGAGGGGGCGGGGGGGCGAACACCGGGGAGCTGTTTTTT.

CDR3 residues: CASRFTSGSYNEQFF. DNA for the CDR3: TGTGCCAGCAGGTTTACTAGCGGCTCCTACAATGAGCAGTTCTTC. This chain connects TRBV7-2 to TRBJ2-1, with 8 bases fitting TRBD2. CDR3 length: 15 amino acids. Germline V gene data show CDR1 as SGHTA and CDR2 as FQGNSA. Unmatched junction bases numbered 4, after V lost 6 bases and J lost 0 bases. Based on the CDR3 plus reference TRBV7-2 and TRBJ2-1, the full variable domain is GAGVSQSPSNKVTEKGKDVELRCDPISGHTALYWYRQSLGQGLEFLIYFQGNSAPDKSGLPSDRFSAERTGGSVSTLTIQRTQQEDSAVYLCASRFTSGSYNEQFFGPGTRLTVL.

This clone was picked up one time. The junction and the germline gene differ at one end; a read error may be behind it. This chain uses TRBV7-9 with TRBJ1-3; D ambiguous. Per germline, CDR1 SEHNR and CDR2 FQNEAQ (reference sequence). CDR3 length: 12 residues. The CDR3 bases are TGTTCCAGCAGTCAGACTGGAAACACCATATATTTT. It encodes CSSSQTGNTIYF.

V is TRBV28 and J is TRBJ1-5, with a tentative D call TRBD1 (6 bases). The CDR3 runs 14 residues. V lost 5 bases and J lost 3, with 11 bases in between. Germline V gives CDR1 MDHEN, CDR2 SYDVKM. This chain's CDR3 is CASSPDSYNQPQHF. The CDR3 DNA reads TGTGCCAGCAGTCCGGACAGCTACAATCAGCCCCAGCATTTT.

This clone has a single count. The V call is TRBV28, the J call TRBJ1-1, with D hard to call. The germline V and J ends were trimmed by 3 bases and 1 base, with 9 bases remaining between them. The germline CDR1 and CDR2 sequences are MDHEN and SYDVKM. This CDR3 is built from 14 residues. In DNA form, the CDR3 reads TGTGCCAGCAGTTTTCCCACAACGAACACTGAAGCTTTCTTT. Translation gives CASSFPTTNTEAFF.

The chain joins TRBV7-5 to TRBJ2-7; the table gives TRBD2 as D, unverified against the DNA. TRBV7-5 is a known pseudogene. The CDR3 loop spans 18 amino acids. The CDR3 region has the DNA TGTGCCAGAAGCTTATTCAGAGGGAGCCCTACTAGCTCCTACGAGCAGTACTTC. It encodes CARSLFRGSPTSSYEQYF.

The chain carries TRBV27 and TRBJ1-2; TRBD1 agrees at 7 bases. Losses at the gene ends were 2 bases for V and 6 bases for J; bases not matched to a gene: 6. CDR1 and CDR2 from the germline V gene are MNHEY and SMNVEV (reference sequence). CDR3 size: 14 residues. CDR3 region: CASSLRQGTNGYTF. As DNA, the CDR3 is TGTGCCAGCAGTTTACGACAGGGAACGAATGGCTACACCTTC.

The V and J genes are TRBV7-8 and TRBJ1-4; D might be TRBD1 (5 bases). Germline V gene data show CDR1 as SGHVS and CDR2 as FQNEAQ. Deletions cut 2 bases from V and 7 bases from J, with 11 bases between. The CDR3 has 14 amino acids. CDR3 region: CASSLLGVSEKLFF. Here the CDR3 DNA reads TGTGCCAGCAGCTTACTAGGGGTTTCTGAAAAACTGTTTTTT.

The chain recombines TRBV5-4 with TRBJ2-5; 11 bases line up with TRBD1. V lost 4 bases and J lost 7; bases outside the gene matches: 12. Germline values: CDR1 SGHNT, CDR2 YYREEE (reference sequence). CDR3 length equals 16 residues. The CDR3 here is CASSLPRDRGALTQYF. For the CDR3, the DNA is TGTGCCAGCAGCCTCCCCCGGGACAGGGGGGCGCTGACCCAGTACTTC.

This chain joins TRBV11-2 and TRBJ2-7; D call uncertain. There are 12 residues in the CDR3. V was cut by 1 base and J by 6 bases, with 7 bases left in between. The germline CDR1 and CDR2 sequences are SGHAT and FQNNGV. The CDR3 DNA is TGTGCCAGCAGCTTAGTCCGTCCCGAGCAGTACTTC. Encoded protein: CASSLVRPEQYF.

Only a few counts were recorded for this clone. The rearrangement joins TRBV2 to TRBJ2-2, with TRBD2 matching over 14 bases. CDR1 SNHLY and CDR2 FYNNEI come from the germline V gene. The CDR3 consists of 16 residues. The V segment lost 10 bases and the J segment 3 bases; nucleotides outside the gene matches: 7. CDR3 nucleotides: TGTGCCACCACAGGACTAGCGGGAGGCGACACCGGGGAGCTGTTTTTT. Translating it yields CATTGLAGGDTGELFF.

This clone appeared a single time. CDR3: CASSFLAGTDTQYF. DNA for the CDR3: TGTGCCAGCAGTTTTCTAGCTGGCACAGATACGCAGTATTTT. The chain has TRBV28 and TRBJ2-3, with D perhaps matching TRBD2 (5 bases). In germline, CDR1 is MDHEN, CDR2 SYDVKM. V gave up 3 bases and J gave up 1 base, with 8 bases separating them. The CDR3 spans 14 residues. Using reference TRBV28 and TRBJ2-3 for the parts outside the CDR3, the full variable domain is DVKVTQSSRYLVKRTGEKVFLECVQDMDHENMFWYRQDPGLGLRLIYFSYDVKMKEKGDIPEGYSVSREKKERFSLILESASTNQTSMYLCASSFLAGTDTQYFGPGTRLTVL.